The text below deals with one T cell receptor (beta chain). The record originates from a study of technical replicates of blood from a few donors. Method: immunoSEQ multiplex PCR; TCRdb's copy keeps in-frame clones and lacks some. The sample lists fewer than 95,000 clones, over 75% occurring once. The CDR3 is 12 residues long. The V end was cut by 5 bases, the J end by 13 bases, with 17 bases between. The germline V gene encodes CDR1 SGHAT and CDR2 FQNNGV. V is TRBV11-2 and J is TRBJ1-2; TRBD1 might be the D (5 bases). The TCR sequence derives from a human donor in good health. The sequencing sample was made of T cells isolated from PBMCs. CDR3 DNA sequence: TGTGCCAGCAGCCGCTACCAAGGACATATCACCTTC. Protein product: CASSRYQGHITF.